Following are 6 T cell receptor beta chains from one sample sequenced in a study of shared clonotypes between healthy human individuals. Generated by immunoSEQ multiplex PCR, the TCRdb table keeps only in-frame clones and is missing some. The sample has around 530,000 clones, just over 75% seen once. The material sequenced was PBMCs. All receptors come from a woman aged 40 to 50 in good health. Some clones in this sample may be carry-over from other donors' samples.

V is TRBV6-5 and J is TRBJ2-7, with TRBD1 matching over 9 bases. The CDR3 is made up of 15 amino acids. The ends lost 2 bases at V and 2 bases at J; junction bases unmatched: 4. Germline V lookup: CDR1 MNHEY, CDR2 SVGAGI. CDR3 sequence reads: CASSYTGQGAYEQYF. CDR3 sequence (DNA): TGTGCCAGCAGTTACACGGGACAGGGCGCCTACGAGCAGTACTTC.

This chain connects TRBV5-1 to TRBJ2-5; D not certain. From germline, CDR1 is SGHRS and CDR2 YFSETQ. V was cut by 1 base and J by 2 bases, with 9 bases left in between. The CDR3 spans 14 residues. Here the CDR3 reads CASSLFWGQETQYF. The CDR3 bases are TGCGCCAGCAGCTTGTTTTGGGGTCAAGAGACCCAGTACTTC.

There are a few counts of this clone. The chain couples TRBV30 to TRBJ1-1; a possible D gene is TRBD1 (6 bases). The CDR3 length is 14 residues. Germline-derived CDR1 and CDR2 are GTSNPN and SVGIG (reference sequence). Trimming removed 5 bases from V and 0 bases from J, with 13 bases in between. CDR3 in DNA: TGTGCCTGGGCTCGGACAGAGATGAACACTGAAGCTTTCTTT. Translation gives CAWARTEMNTEAFF.

The chain uses TRBV11-3 and TRBJ2-3; 8 nucleotides match TRBD1. Germline assignment: CDR1 SGHNT and CDR2 YENEEA. V shed 5 bases and J 3 bases; nucleotides not matched to a gene: 4. The CDR3 is 14 residues long. The CDR3 loop is CASSQGQETDTQYF. The CDR3 bases are TGTGCCAGCAGCCAGGGACAGGAGACAGATACGCAGTATTTT.

Comments on this clone: Other nucleotide sequences from this sample produce the same CDR3. The V gene is TRBV6-1, the J gene TRBJ2-2; 9 bases align to TRBD2. This CDR3 has 15 amino acids. J was trimmed by 5 bases and V by 9 bases; bases with no gene match: 10. Germline-derived CDR1 and CDR2 are MNHNS and SASEGT. The CDR3: CASPGTSLRTGELFF. CDR3 bases: TGTGCCAGTCCCGGGACTAGCTTGAGAACCGGGGAGCTGTTTTTT.

The chain joins TRBV19 to TRBJ2-5, with D tentatively TRBD1 (5 bases). The J call is in doubt because the DNA end fits TRBJ2-7 better. The CDR3 covers 15 residues. Per the germline V gene, CDR1 is LNHDA and CDR2 is SQIVND (reference sequence). The CDR3 spells CASSMQAAGPYEQYF. Here the CDR3 DNA reads TGTGCCAGTAGTATGCAGGCTGCAGGGCCCTACGAGCAGTACTTC.